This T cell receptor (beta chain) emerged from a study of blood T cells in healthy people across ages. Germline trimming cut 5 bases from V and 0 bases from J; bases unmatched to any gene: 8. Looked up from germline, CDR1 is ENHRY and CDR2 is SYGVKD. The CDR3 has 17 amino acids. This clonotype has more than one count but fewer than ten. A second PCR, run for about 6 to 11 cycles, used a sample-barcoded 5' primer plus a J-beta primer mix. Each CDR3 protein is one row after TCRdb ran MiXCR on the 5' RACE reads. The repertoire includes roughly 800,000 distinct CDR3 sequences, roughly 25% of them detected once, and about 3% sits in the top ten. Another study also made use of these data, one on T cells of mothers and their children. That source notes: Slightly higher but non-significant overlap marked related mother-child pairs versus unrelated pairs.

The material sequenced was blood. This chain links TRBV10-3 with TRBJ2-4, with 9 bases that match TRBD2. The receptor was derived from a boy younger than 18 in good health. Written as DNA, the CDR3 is TGTGCCATCAGTAGGGGCGGGGGGGACCTAGCCAAAAACATTCAGTACTTC. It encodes CAISRGGGDLAKNIQYF.